The clone carrying this T cell receptor (beta chain) was found a few times. Its antigen is unknown. The data are from a study of beta chain features in type 1 diabetes. Between the trimmed V and J ends, which lost 4 bases and 1 base, there was a span of 11 bases. The germline CDR1 and CDR2 sequences are MNHEY and SVGAGI. The length of the CDR3 is 15 residues. All of the isolated RNA was reverse transcribed, so expressed TCRB transcripts were sequenced. The repertoire was sequenced with immunoSEQ multiplex PCR; TCRdb's copy has only in-frame clones and lacks some. Seen here are under 550,000 clones, more than 9.5% observed once, and the top ten hold about 0.042%. Study-wide findings and caveats: Shorter TCRB CDR3s, moderately but significantly so, were found in Type 1 diabetes patients in all four CD4+ subsets. Cells with high TCR expression could be over-represented by cDNA sequencing.

The chain links TRBV6-5 to TRBJ2-1; perhaps TRBD2 as D (5 bases). The source of this sequence is a woman aged 18-29 years in good health. The sequenced sample consisted of naive CD4+ T cells from blood. CDR3 coding DNA: TGTGCCAGCAGTTCGACAAGGACTTCCTACAATGAGCAGTTCTTC. It encodes CASSSTRTSYNEQFF.